These 12 T cell receptor beta chains were all obtained from the same sample, sequenced in a study of blood T cell repertoires in COVID-19. The assay was immunoSEQ multiplex PCR, and TCRdb's table has in-frame clones only and misses some. Altogether 150,000 or so clones are present, less than 90% being singletons, with the ten largest covering more than 25%. Sequenced: peripheral blood. The receptors were sampled from a man between 60 and 75 years old with acute or convalescent COVID-19.

J is TRBJ2-5 and V is TRBV7-9; D is unclear. This CDR3 has 13 amino acids. The germline gives CDR1 SEHNR, CDR2 FQNEAQ (reference sequence). V was clipped by 5 bases and J by 3 bases, with 10 bases between them. CDR3 in amino acids: CASSPPREETQYF. CDR3 nucleotide sequence: TGTGCCAGCAGCCCTCCTCGGGAAGAGACCCAGTACTTC.

The chain employs TRBV5-1 and TRBJ2-1, with 7 bases identical to TRBD2. CDR1 is SGHRS, CDR2 YFSETQ, per germline. This CDR3 is built from 15 residues. Unmatched junction bases numbered 2, after V lost 0 bases and J lost 2 bases. The CDR3 sequence: CASSLASGAYNEQFF. CDR3 bases: TGCGCCAGCAGCTTGGCCAGCGGGGCCTACAATGAGCAGTTCTTC.

The chain recombines TRBV5-1 with TRBJ2-5; 14 bases are a match to TRBD2. CDR1 is SGHRS, CDR2 YFSETQ, per germline. J gave up 4 bases and V 3 bases, and 5 bases lay outside the gene matches. CDR3 length: 16 amino acids. DNA of the CDR3: TGCGCCAGCAGCTCGGGACTAGCGGGAGAGGGAGAGACCCAGTACTTC. Residues: CASSSGLAGEGETQYF.

There are a few counts of this clone. The V call is TRBV5-1, the J call TRBJ1-2; D perhaps matches TRBD1 (5 bases). The CDR3 sequence is 13 residues long. Germline V gene sequence: CDR1 SGHRS, CDR2 YFSETQ. Trimming stripped 0 bases from V and 6 bases from J, with 9 bases between. The CDR3 DNA is TGCGCCAGCAGCTTGGAGGGGATAGATGGCTACACCTTC. Its translation is CASSLEGIDGYTF.

DNA of the CDR3: TGTGCCAGCTCACCGGACAGGACTAATGAAAAACTGTTTTTT. Its translation is CASSPDRTNEKLFF. The chain recombines TRBV18 with TRBJ1-4; TRBD1 agrees at 7 bases. V lost 3 bases and J lost 2; bases outside the gene matches: 0. The CDR3 has 14 residues. Germline-derived CDR1 and CDR2 are KGHSH and LQKENI.

This clone came up a few times. V usage is TRBV13 and J usage is TRBJ2-3; TRBD2 agrees at 9 bases. The germline V gene encodes CDR1 PRHDT and CDR2 FYEKMQ (reference sequence). The V segment lost 5 bases and the J segment 4 bases; nucleotides outside the gene matches: 10. The CDR3 spans 16 residues. This chain's CDR3 is CASSRASLAGSDTQYF. CDR3 nucleotides: TGTGCCAGCAGCCGAGCTTCCCTAGCGGGGTCAGATACGCAGTATTTT.

The chain couples TRBV5-1 to TRBJ2-7, with D perhaps TRBD1 (6 bases). V shed 0 bases and J shed 3 bases, with 10 bases lying between them. The germline CDR1 and CDR2 sequences are SGHRS and YFSETQ. The CDR3 covers 14 residues. The CDR3 loop is CASSLGGTRYEQYF. CDR3 bases: TGCGCCAGCAGCTTGGGGGGGACACGCTACGAGCAGTACTTC.

The chain links TRBV7-9 to TRBJ2-1; TRBD2 matches 11 bases. In germline, CDR1 is SEHNR, CDR2 FQNEAQ (reference sequence). The trim removed 6 bases at V and 5 bases at J, leaving 6 bases unmatched. The CDR3 loop spans 15 amino acids. This CDR3 reads CASRPTGLADNEQFF. CDR3 bases: TGTGCCAGCAGACCCACGGGACTAGCGGACAATGAGCAGTTCTTC. Filled out from reference TRBV7-9 and TRBJ2-1, the complete variable domain reads DTGVSQNPRHKITKRGQNVTFRCDPISEHNRLYWYRQTLGQGPEFLTYFQNEAQLEKSRLLSDRFSAERPKGSFSTLEIQRTEQGDSAMYLCASRPTGLADNEQFFGPGTRLTVL.

The chain couples TRBV6-5 to TRBJ1-5; TRBD1 matches 9 bases. The trim removed 5 bases at V and 2 bases at J, leaving 1 base unmatched. Germline values: CDR1 MNHEY, CDR2 SVGAGI. This CDR3 spans 14 amino acids. This CDR3 reads CASSRDRGNQPQHF. In DNA, the CDR3 is TGTGCCAGCAGTCGGGACAGGGGCAATCAGCCCCAGCATTTT.

This chain links TRBV5-1 with TRBJ2-7; no reliable D call. V was pared by 0 bases and J by 2 bases, with 9 bases between. The V gene's germline CDR1 is SGHRS and CDR2 YFSETQ. CDR3 length: 14 amino acids. The CDR3 nucleotides are TGCGCCAGCAGCTTGGCGCGGCCACCCTACGAGCAGTACTTC. As protein: CASSLARPPYEQYF.

The chain has TRBV10-3 and TRBJ1-1, with 7 positions matching TRBD1. CDR1 is ENHRY, CDR2 SYGVKD, per germline. V dropped 2 bases and J dropped 4; count of bases not matched to a gene: 4. CDR3 size: 14 residues. The CDR3 loop reads CAISEVGGITEAFF. The CDR3 DNA reads TGTGCCATCAGTGAGGTAGGGGGCATCACTGAAGCTTTCTTT.

This sequence joins TRBV29-1 and TRBJ1-2, with 9 bases aligning to TRBD1. The germline gives CDR1 SQVTM, CDR2 ANQGSEA. With 6 bases clipped from V and 2 bases from J, the junction kept 1 base outside the gene matches. This CDR3 spans 12 amino acids. The CDR3 DNA sequence: TGCAGCGTCGACAGGGGGAACTATGGCTACACCTTC. It encodes CSVDRGNYGYTF. The variable domain in full, completed from reference TRBV29-1 and TRBJ1-2, reads SAVISQKPSRDICQRGTSLTIQCQVDSQVTMMFWYRQQPGQSLTLIATANQGSEATYESGFVIDKFPISRPNLTFSTLTVSNMSPEDSSIYLCSVDRGNYGYTFGSGTRLTVV.